This TCR beta chain was captured by sequencing in a study of tumor and adjacent non-tumor tissue in lung cancer. Background on the study: There were 11 to 12 adenocarcinoma, a couple of squamous cell carcinoma and 1 small cell lung cancer cases. Study results and caveats: Tumor tissue had significantly higher TCR diversity than normal lung. Tumor repertoires had a smaller top 100 clone share than normal lung.

This sample's RNA came from whole unsorted tissue. TCRbeta libraries were built with three rounds of nested PCR, modified from ARM-PCR. In TCRdb, the multiplex PCR reads were re-called with MiXCR into one record per CDR3 protein. The repertoire holds over 100,000 distinct CDR3 sequences, with 60% to 80% as singletons. The CDR3 contains 15 residues. Deletions cut 3 bases from V and 5 bases from J, with 16 bases between. The germline gives CDR1 SGDLS, CDR2 YYNGEE. This clonotype was counted only a few times. What it binds is unknown. The chain couples TRBV9 to TRBJ2-3; tentatively, D is TRBD2 (5 bases). The sequenced material came from lung tumor tissue. This receptor was taken from an older woman with non-small cell lung cancer. The CDR3 coding sequence is TGTGCCAGCAGCGGAAGGAACAGCGGAGGAGATACGCAGTATTTT. This translates into CASSGRNSGGDTQYF.